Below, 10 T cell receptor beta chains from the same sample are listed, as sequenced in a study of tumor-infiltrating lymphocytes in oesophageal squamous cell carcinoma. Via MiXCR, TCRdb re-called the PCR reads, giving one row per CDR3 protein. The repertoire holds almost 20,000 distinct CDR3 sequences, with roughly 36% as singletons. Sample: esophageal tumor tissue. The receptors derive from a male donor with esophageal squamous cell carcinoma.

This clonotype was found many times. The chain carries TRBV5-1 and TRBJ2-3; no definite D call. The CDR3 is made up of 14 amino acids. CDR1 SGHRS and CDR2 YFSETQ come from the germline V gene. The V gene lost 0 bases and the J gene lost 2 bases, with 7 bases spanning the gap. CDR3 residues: CASSLGTNTDTQYF. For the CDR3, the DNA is TGCGCCAGCAGCTTGGGTACAAACACAGATACGCAGTATTTT.

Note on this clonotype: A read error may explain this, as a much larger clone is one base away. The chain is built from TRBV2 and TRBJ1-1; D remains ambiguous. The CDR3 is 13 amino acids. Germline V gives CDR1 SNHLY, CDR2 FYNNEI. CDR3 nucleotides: TGTGCCAGCAGAATACAAGAGAACACTGAAGCTTTATTT. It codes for CASRIQENTEALF. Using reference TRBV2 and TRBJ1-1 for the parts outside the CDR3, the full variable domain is EPEVTQTPSHQVTQMGQEVILRCVPISNHLYFYWYRQILGQKVEFLVSFYNNEISEKSEIFDDQFSVERPDGSNFTLKIRSTKLEDSAMYFCASRIQENTEALFGQGTRLTVV.

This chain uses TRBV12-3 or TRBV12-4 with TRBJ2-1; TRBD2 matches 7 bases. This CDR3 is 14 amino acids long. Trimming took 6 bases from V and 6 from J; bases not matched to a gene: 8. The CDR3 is CASREAGSGNEQFF. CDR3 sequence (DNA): TGTGCCAGCAGAGAAGCGGGATCAGGCAATGAGCAGTTCTTC.

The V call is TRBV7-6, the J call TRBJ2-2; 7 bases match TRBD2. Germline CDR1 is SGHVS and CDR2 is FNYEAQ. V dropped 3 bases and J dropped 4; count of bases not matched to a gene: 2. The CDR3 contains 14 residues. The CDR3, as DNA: TGTGCCAGCAGCTTGGGAGGGAGCACCGGGGAGCTGTTTTTT. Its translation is CASSLGGSTGELFF.

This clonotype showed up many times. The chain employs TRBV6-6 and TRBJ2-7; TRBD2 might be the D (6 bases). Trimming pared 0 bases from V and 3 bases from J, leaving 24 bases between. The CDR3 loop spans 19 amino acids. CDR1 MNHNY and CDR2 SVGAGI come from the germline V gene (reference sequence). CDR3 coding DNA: TGTGCCAGCAGTTACTCGACGGGCGGCCGCGGGGCAGCGTTCTACGAGCAGTACTTC. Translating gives CASSYSTGGRGAAFYEQYF.

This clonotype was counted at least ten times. The CDR3 reads CASSLVGELFF. The CDR3 coding sequence is TGTGCCAGCAGCTTAGTCGGGGAGCTGTTTTTT. The chain uses TRBV11-2 and TRBJ2-2; no firm D call. The CDR3 is 11 amino acids. Trimming cost V 1 base and J 7 bases, with 1 base left between them. Germline CDR1 is SGHAT and CDR2 is FQNNGV. Full variable domain (remainder filled in from reference TRBV11-2 and TRBJ2-2): EAGVAQSPRYKIIEKRQSVAFWCNPISGHATLYWYQQILGQGPKLLIQFQNNGVVDDSQLPKDRFSAERLKGVDSTLKIQPAKLEDSAVYLCASSLVGELFFGEGSRLTVL.

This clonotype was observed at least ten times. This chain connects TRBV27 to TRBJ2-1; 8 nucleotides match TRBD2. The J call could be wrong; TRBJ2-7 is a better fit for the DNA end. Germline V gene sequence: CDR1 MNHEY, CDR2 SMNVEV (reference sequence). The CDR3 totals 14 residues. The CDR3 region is CATYRGGDYNEQYF. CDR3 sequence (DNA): TGTGCCACATATCGGGGGGGCGATTACAATGAGCAGTACTTC.

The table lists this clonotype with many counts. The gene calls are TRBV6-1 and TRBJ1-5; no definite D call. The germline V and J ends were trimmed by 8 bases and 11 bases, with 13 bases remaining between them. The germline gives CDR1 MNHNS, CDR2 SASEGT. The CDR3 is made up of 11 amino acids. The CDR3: CASGPGMSQHF. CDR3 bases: TGTGCCAGCGGCCCCGGTATGTCCCAGCATTTT.

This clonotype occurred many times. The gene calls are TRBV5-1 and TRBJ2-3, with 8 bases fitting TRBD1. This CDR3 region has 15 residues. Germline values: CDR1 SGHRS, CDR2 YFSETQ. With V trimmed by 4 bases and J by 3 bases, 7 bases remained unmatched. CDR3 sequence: CASSTGQGMTDTQYF. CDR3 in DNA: TGCGCCAGCAGCACTGGACAGGGTATGACAGATACGCAGTATTTT. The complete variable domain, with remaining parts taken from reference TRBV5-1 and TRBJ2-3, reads KAGVTQTPRYLIKTRGQQVTLSCSPISGHRSVSWYQQTPGQGLQFLFEYFSETQRNKGNFPGRFSGRQFSNSRSEMNVSTLELGDSALYLCASSTGQGMTDTQYFGPGTRLTVL.

CDR3 nucleotides: TGTGCCAGCAGTTGGGGGCGCGCTGAAGCTTTCTTT. This gives the protein CASSWGRAEAFF. The V and J genes are TRBV28 and TRBJ1-1; D perhaps matches TRBD1 (6 bases). This CDR3 is 12 amino acids long. Germline V gene data show CDR1 as MDHEN and CDR2 as SYDVKM. The V and J ends lost 4 bases and 6 bases respectively, with 9 bases between them.